These 24 T cell receptor beta chains were sequenced from one sample in a study of identifying expanded T cells in peripheral blood. Repertoires were generated with immunoSEQ multiplex PCR, while TCRdb's copy carries only in-frame clones and drops some. The sample lists tens of thousands of clones; roughly 88% were seen once. The sequenced sample consisted of blood. Receptor source: a person aged 18 to 70 in good health.

The rearrangement uses TRBV5-1 and TRBJ2-2; D is possibly TRBD1 or TRBD2 (5 bases each). Between the trimmed V and J ends, which lost 6 bases and 2 bases, there was a span of 14 bases. Germline assignment: CDR1 SGHRS and CDR2 YFSETQ. The CDR3 is 15 amino acids. The CDR3: CASTPGAVNTGELFF. Written as DNA, the CDR3 is TGCGCCAGCACCCCCGGGGCAGTTAACACCGGGGAGCTGTTTTTT. The whole variable domain, remainder taken from reference TRBV5-1 and TRBJ2-2, is KAGVTQTPRYLIKTRGQQVTLSCSPISGHRSVSWYQQTPGQGLQFLFEYFSETQRNKGNFPGRFSGRQFSNSRSEMNVSTLELGDSALYLCASTPGAVNTGELFFGEGSRLTVL.

V gene TRBV5-1 combines with J gene TRBJ2-1; 8 nucleotides match TRBD1. There are 14 residues in the CDR3. From germline, CDR1 is SGHRS and CDR2 YFSETQ. The J segment lost 8 bases and the V segment lost 1 base, leaving 5 bases of the junction unmatched. CDR3 bases: TGCGCCAGCAGCTTGCGGACAGGGAACGATGAGCAGTTCTTC. Its protein is CASSLRTGNDEQFF.

This clone showed up just once. The rearrangement uses TRBV29-1 and TRBJ2-7; D possibly uses TRBD1 or TRBD2 (5 bases each). This CDR3 is 12 amino acids long. Trimming pared 6 bases from V and 2 bases from J, leaving 11 bases between. Germline-derived CDR1 and CDR2 are SQVTM and ANQGSEA. As DNA, the CDR3 is TGCAGCGTCCGGGACGGACCCTACGAGCAGTACTTC. Its translation is CSVRDGPYEQYF.

The gene calls are TRBV6-5 and TRBJ1-4; D is possibly TRBD1 (5 bases). V lost 1 base and J 7 bases, leaving 13 bases between the germline ends. Germline CDR1 reads MNHEY; CDR2 reads SVGAGI. CDR3 size: 15 residues. The CDR3 spells CASSYFGEGPEKLFF. The CDR3 region has the DNA TGTGCCAGCAGTTACTTTGGCGAGGGGCCTGAAAAACTGTTTTTT.

J is TRBJ1-5 and V is TRBV4-2; TRBD1 matches 7 bases. CDR1 is LGHNA and CDR2 is YNFKEQ in the germline V gene. J was trimmed by 4 bases and V by 4 bases; bases with no gene match: 4. The CDR3 runs 14 residues. The CDR3 DNA sequence: TGTGCCAGCAGCCTGGGACAGTCAAATCAGCCCCAGCATTTT. Amino acids: CASSLGQSNQPQHF.

The V and J genes are TRBV5-4 and TRBJ2-7; D is unresolved. CDR1 SGHNT and CDR2 YYREEE come from the germline V gene (reference sequence). Trimming took off 4 bases at V and 4 bases at J, with 9 bases between the two ends. The CDR3 has 12 amino acids. The CDR3, as DNA: TGTGCCAGCAGCCGAGCAGGTTACGAGCAGTACTTC. Translating it yields CASSRAGYEQYF. The full variable domain, rest sourced from reference TRBV5-4 and TRBJ2-7, is ETGVTQSPTHLIKTRGQQVTLRCSSQSGHNTVSWYQQALGQGPQFIFQYYREEENGRGNFPPRFSGLQFPNYSSELNVNALELDDSALYLCASSRAGYEQYFGPGTRLTVT.

The chain couples TRBV5-8 to TRBJ2-7, with D tentatively TRBD2 (6 bases). V was clipped by 4 bases and J by 6 bases, with 14 bases between them. The CDR3 runs 13 residues. Germline loops: CDR1 SGHTS, CDR2 YDEGEE. CDR3 residues: CASSGNGGSEQYF. In nucleotides, the CDR3 is TGTGCCAGCAGCGGTAATGGGGGGTCCGAGCAGTACTTC.

This clone occurred a few times. This rearrangement joins TRBV6-5 to TRBJ2-7; 9 bases align to TRBD2. This CDR3 contains 16 residues. Germline CDR1 reads MNHEY; CDR2 reads SVGAGI. With V trimmed by 0 bases and J by 5 bases, 8 bases remained unmatched. The CDR3 loop is CASSYSPGTSIHEQYF. In DNA form, the CDR3 reads TGTGCCAGCAGTTACTCCCCCGGGACTAGCATCCACGAGCAGTACTTC.

Worth noting for this clone: The junction departs from germline at one end; a sequencing error may be responsible. The chain links TRBV25-1 to TRBJ2-7; D unresolved. From germline, CDR1 is MGHDK and CDR2 SYGVNS. The CDR3 consists of 9 residues. The CDR3 DNA reads TGTGCCAGCAGTGACCCCTGGATCTTC. The encoded protein is CASSDPWIF.

This rearrangement joins TRBV9 to TRBJ1-1; 9 positions agree with TRBD1. CDR1 is SGDLS and CDR2 is YYNGEE in the germline V gene. Trimming took 0 bases from V and 1 from J; bases not matched to a gene: 13. The CDR3 loop spans 19 amino acids. CDR3 residues: CASSVAGGGLGQGNTEAFF. The DNA for the CDR3 is TGTGCCAGCAGCGTAGCCGGGGGAGGGTTGGGACAGGGGAACACTGAAGCTTTCTTT.

V and J are TRBV2 and TRBJ2-2; no definite D call. The V end lost 3 bases, the J end lost 0 bases, and 8 bases lay between the germline ends. This CDR3 is built from 15 residues. The germline gives CDR1 SNHLY, CDR2 FYNNEI. In nucleotides, the CDR3 is TGTGCCAGCAGTGAGCCCGGTACGAACACCGGGGAGCTGTTTTTT. This sequence encodes CASSEPGTNTGELFF.

The chain is built from TRBV28 and TRBJ2-2; 10 bases match TRBD2. The germline CDR1 and CDR2 sequences are MDHEN and SYDVKM. Trimming removed 6 bases from V and 3 bases from J; junction bases left unmatched: 4. The CDR3 covers 15 residues. CDR3 nucleotides: TGTGCCAGCAGCCTAGCGGGGGTGGACACCGGGGAGCTGTTTTTT. Protein product: CASSLAGVDTGELFF.

V and J are TRBV30 and TRBJ1-4, with D uncertain. The V end lost 0 bases, the J end lost 4 bases, and 3 bases lay between the germline ends. The V gene's germline CDR1 is GTSNPN and CDR2 SVGIG (reference sequence). The CDR3 is 12 amino acids. CDR3: CAWSVNNEKLFF. In DNA, the CDR3 is TGTGCCTGGAGTGTTAATAATGAAAAACTGTTTTTT.

The CDR3 is CASSPNLGLAGPFPNTGELFF. CDR3 bases: TGTGCCAGCAGCCCAAACCTAGGACTAGCGGGACCCTTCCCGAACACCGGGGAGCTGTTTTTT. The rearrangement uses TRBV21-1 and TRBJ2-2; the DNA was not used to check the table's D call, TRBD2. TRBV21-1 is a documented pseudogene. CDR3 length: 21 residues.

The V and J genes are TRBV30 and TRBJ1-1, with D perhaps TRBD1 (6 bases). V lost 3 bases to trimming and J lost 3 bases, with 8 bases between them. The length of the CDR3 is 12 residues. CDR1 is GTSNPN and CDR2 is SVGIG in the germline V gene (reference sequence). CDR3 nucleotides: TGTGCCTGGAGCCCAGGGGACACTGAAGCTTTCTTT. Encoded protein: CAWSPGDTEAFF.

The chain employs TRBV10-2 and TRBJ2-7; TRBD2 matches at 7 bases. CDR3 length: 14 residues. Trimming cost V 3 bases and J 6 bases; bases outside gene matches: 8. Germline V gives CDR1 WSHSY, CDR2 SAAADI. DNA of the CDR3: TGCGCCAGCAGTGAAATGGTGGGAGGGGCCGAGCAGTACTTC. Protein: CASSEMVGGAEQYF.

The V call is TRBV6-1, the J call TRBJ1-4; D ambiguous. The CDR3 extends over 15 amino acids. CDR1 is MNHNS and CDR2 is SASEGT in the germline V gene. Trimming pared 5 bases from V and 0 bases from J, leaving 10 bases between. The CDR3 here is CASSTTQATNEKLFF. The CDR3 DNA follows: TGTGCCAGCAGTACGACCCAAGCAACTAATGAAAAACTGTTTTTT.

The gene calls are TRBV27 and TRBJ2-7, with D possibly called TRBD1 or TRBD2 (6 bases each). The V gene's germline CDR1 is MNHEY and CDR2 SMNVEV (reference sequence). Trimming shortened V by 4 bases and J by 5 bases, and 12 bases separated the two germline ends. This CDR3 region has 13 residues. The CDR3 is CASSYDGGNEQYF. The CDR3 DNA reads as TGTGCCAGCAGTTATGACGGGGGCAACGAGCAGTACTTC.

The chain is built from TRBV7-9 and TRBJ2-5; 7 positions agree with TRBD1. Germline V gene sequence: CDR1 SEHNR, CDR2 FQNEAQ (reference sequence). V lost 2 bases, J lost 4 bases, and 7 bases stayed unmatched. This CDR3 is 15 amino acids long. As DNA, the CDR3 is TGTGCCAGCAGCTTATTCGTCAGGGACAGAGAGACCCAGTACTTC. Its translation: CASSLFVRDRETQYF.

V gene TRBV5-1 combines with J gene TRBJ2-5; 10 bases line up with TRBD2. The germline gives CDR1 SGHRS, CDR2 YFSETQ. J gave up 1 base and V 2 bases, and 5 bases lay outside the gene matches. The CDR3 is 16 residues long. Here the CDR3 reads CASSFPSGGFQETQYF. DNA of the CDR3: TGCGCCAGCAGCTTCCCTAGCGGGGGATTCCAAGAGACCCAGTACTTC.

The chain is built from TRBV19 and TRBJ2-7, with a weak D call TRBD2 (7 bases). CDR3 length: 15 amino acids. The V end was cut by 6 bases, the J end by 6 bases, with 21 bases between. Germline-derived CDR1 and CDR2 are LNHDA and SQIVND (reference sequence). CDR3 nucleotide sequence: TGTGCCAGTAGCATGGGGGGGGCCGGGAGGTTCGAGCAGTACTTC. This gives the protein CASSMGGAGRFEQYF.

The chain recombines TRBV9 with TRBJ2-3, with D unclear. The germline gives CDR1 SGDLS, CDR2 YYNGEE. The V end lost 6 bases, the J end lost 2 bases, and 7 bases lay between the germline ends. CDR3 size: 12 residues. The CDR3 coding sequence is TGTGCCAGCAAGCGCGTCACAGATACGCAGTATTTT. Residues: CASKRVTDTQYF.

The CDR3 sequence is CASSLGGQGTGELFF. CDR3 nucleotides: TGTGCCAGCAGCTTAGGGGGCCAGGGGACCGGGGAGCTGTTTTTT. The V call is TRBV7-2, the J call TRBJ2-2, with a tentative D call TRBD1 (6 bases). The CDR3 runs 15 residues. Looked up from germline, CDR1 is SGHTA and CDR2 is FQGNSA. With 1 base removed from V and 5 bases from J, the gap between germline ends came to 11 bases.

Regarding this clone: This specimen includes other DNA sequences encoding the same CDR3. V is TRBV2 and J is TRBJ2-2; D gene uncertain. Germline CDR1 SNHLY, CDR2 FYNNEI. V lost 2 bases to trimming and J lost 1 base, with 2 bases between them. The CDR3 totals 13 residues. CDR3 loop: CASSEQNTGELFF. The DNA of the CDR3 is TGTGCCAGCAGTGAACAGAACACCGGGGAGCTGTTTTTT.